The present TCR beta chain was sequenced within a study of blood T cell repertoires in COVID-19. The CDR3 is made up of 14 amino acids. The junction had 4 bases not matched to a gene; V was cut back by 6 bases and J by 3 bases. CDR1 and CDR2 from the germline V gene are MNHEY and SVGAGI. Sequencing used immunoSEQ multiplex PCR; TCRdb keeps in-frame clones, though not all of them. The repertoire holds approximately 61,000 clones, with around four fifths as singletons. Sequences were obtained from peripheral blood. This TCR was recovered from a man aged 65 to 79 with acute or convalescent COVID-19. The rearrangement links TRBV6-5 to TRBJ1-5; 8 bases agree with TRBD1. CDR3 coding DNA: TGTGCCAGCAGCGGGACAGGCTACAATCAGCCCCAGCATTTT. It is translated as CASSGTGYNQPQHF.